This TCR beta chain stems from a study of OX40 agonist ivuxolimab in advanced cancers. Only in-frame clones appear in the TCRdb table, and some are missing; sequencing was by immunoSEQ multiplex PCR. The sample has 13,000 to 15,000 clones, approximately 80% seen once. Study outcomes and limitations: Determination of antigen specificity was not performed for the expanded peripheral T cells. Some nonresponders additionally presented with little normalized T-cell clonal expansion.

Trimming pared 0 bases from V and 1 base from J, leaving 8 bases between. CDR1 and CDR2 from the germline V gene are SGDLS and YYNGEE. The CDR3 is 15 residues long. The investigators sampled blood at baseline, at cycle 4 day 1, and at cycle 7 day 1. Details on this clone: Its target is not known. Other DNA sequences in the same sample also yield this CDR3.

The sequence was collected from an adult with an advanced solid tumor such as melanoma, head and neck, liver or kidney cancer. The V gene is TRBV9, the J gene TRBJ2-1; D not certain. Here the sequenced sample was CD4+ or CD8+ T cells sorted from blood, taken in a trial of the OX40 agonist ivuxolimab. The chain's CDR3 is CASSVERWSYNEQFF. The CDR3 bases are TGTGCCAGCAGCGTAGAAAGGTGGTCCTACAATGAGCAGTTCTTC. The complete variable domain, with remaining parts taken from reference TRBV9 and TRBJ2-1, reads DSGVTQTPKHLITATGQRVTLRCSPRSGDLSVYWYQQSLDQGLQFLIQYYNGEERAKGNILERFSAQQFPDLHSELNLSSLELGDSALYFCASSVERWSYNEQFFGPGTRLTVL.